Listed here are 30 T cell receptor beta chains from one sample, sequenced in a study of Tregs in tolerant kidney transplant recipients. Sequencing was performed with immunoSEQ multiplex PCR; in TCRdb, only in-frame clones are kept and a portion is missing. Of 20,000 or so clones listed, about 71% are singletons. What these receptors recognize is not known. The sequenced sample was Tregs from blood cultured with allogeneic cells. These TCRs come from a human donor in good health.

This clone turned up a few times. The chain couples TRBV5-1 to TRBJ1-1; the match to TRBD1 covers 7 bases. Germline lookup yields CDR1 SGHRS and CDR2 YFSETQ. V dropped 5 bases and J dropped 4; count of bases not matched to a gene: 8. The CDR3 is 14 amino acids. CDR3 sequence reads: CASSSQQGVTEAFF. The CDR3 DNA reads TGCGCCAGCAGTAGTCAGCAGGGGGTCACTGAAGCTTTCTTT. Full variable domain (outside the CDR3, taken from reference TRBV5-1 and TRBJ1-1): KAGVTQTPRYLIKTRGQQVTLSCSPISGHRSVSWYQQTPGQGLQFLFEYFSETQRNKGNFPGRFSGRQFSNSRSEMNVSTLELGDSALYLCASSSQQGVTEAFFGQGTRLTVV.

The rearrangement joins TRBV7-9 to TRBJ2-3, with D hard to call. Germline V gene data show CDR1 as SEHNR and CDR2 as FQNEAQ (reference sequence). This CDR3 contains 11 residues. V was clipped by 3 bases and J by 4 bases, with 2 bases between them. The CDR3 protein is CASSLADTQYF. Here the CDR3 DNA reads TGTGCCAGCAGCTTGGCAGATACGCAGTATTTT.

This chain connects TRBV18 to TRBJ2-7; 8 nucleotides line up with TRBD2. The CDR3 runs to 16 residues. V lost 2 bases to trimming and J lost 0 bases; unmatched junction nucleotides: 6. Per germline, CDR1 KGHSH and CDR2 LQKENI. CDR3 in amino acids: CASSPNFGRASYEQYF. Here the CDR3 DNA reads TGTGCCAGCTCACCAAATTTCGGGAGGGCCTCCTACGAGCAGTACTTC.

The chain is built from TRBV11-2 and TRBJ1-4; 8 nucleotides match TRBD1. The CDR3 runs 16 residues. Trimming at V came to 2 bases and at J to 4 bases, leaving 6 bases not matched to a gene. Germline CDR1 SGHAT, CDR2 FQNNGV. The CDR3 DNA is TGTGCCAGCAGCTTAAGAAAGACAGGGGTTAATGAAAAACTGTTTTTT. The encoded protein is CASSLRKTGVNEKLFF.

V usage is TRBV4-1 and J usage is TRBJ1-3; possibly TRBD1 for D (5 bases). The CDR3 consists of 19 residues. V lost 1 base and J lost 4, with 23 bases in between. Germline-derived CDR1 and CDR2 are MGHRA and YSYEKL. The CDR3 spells CASSQGKIYGAGPGNTIYF. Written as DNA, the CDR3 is TGCGCCAGCAGCCAAGGAAAGATCTATGGGGCAGGGCCAGGAAACACCATATATTTT.

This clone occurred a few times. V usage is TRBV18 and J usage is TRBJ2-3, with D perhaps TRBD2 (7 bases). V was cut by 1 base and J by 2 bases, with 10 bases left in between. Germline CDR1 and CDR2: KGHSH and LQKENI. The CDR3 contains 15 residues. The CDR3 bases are TGTGCCAGCTCACCACTGGGGGGGGCCACAGATACGCAGTATTTT. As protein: CASSPLGGATDTQYF. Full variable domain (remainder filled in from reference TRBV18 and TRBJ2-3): NAGVMQNPRHLVRRRGQEARLRCSPMKGHSHVYWYRQLPEEGLKFMVYLQKENIIDESGMPKERFSAEFPKEGPSILRIQQVVRGDSAAYFCASSPLGGATDTQYFGPGTRLTVL.

The CDR3 DNA reads TGCGCCAGCAGCTTGGCGGCAGGGGGCGATCAGCCCCAGCATTTT. This translates into CASSLAAGGDQPQHF. The chain employs TRBV5-1 and TRBJ1-5; 8 bases are shared with TRBD1. The CDR3 consists of 15 residues. Germline V gene lookup returns CDR1 SGHRS and CDR2 YFSETQ. V was clipped by 0 bases and J by 5 bases; unmatched bases: 4.

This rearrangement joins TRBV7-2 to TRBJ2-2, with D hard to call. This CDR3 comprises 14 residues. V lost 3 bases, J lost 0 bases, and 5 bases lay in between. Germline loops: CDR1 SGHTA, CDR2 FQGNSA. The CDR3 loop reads CASSFPPNTGELFF. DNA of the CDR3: TGTGCCAGCAGCTTCCCTCCGAACACCGGGGAGCTGTTTTTT.

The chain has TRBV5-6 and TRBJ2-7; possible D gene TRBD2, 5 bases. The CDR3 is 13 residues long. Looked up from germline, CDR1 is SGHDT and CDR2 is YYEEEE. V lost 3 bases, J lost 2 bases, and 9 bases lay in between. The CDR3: CASSSTRAYEQYF. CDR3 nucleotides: TGTGCCAGCAGCTCTACTAGGGCCTACGAGCAGTACTTC.

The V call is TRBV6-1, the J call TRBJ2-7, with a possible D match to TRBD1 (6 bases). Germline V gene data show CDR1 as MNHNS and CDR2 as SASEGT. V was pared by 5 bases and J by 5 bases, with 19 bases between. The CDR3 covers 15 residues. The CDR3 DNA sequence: TGTGCCAGCAGTTTCAACAGGGACCCCGTCCACGAGCAGTACTTC. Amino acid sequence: CASSFNRDPVHEQYF.

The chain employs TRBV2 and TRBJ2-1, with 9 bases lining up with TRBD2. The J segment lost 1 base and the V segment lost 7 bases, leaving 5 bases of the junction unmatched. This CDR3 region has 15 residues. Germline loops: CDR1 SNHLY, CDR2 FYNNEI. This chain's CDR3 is CASNPLAGSYNEQFF. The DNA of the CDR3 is TGTGCCAGCAACCCCCTAGCGGGATCCTACAATGAGCAGTTCTTC.

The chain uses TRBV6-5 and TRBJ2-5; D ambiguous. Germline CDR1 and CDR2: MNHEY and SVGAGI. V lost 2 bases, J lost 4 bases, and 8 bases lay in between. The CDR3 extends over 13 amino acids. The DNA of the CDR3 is TGTGCCAGCAGTTACGGGGTACTAGAGACCCAGTACTTC. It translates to CASSYGVLETQYF.

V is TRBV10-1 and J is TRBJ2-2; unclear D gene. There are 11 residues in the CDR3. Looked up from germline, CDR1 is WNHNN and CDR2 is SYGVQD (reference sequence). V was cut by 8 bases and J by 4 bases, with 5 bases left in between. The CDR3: CASGFTGELFF. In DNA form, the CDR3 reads TGCGCCAGCGGGTTCACCGGGGAGCTGTTTTTT.

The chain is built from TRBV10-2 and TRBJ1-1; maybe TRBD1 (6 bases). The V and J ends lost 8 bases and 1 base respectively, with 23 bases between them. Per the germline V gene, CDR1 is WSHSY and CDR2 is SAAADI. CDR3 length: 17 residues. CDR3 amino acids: CASPNPRDKTSNTEAFF. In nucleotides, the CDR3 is TGCGCCAGCCCTAACCCCCGGGACAAAACGTCGAACACTGAAGCTTTCTTT.

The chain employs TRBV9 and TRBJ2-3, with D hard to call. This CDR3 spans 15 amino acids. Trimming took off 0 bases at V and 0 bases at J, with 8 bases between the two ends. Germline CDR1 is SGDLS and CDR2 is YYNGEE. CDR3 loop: CASSVEGSSTDTQYF. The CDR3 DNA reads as TGTGCCAGCAGCGTAGAAGGCAGTAGCACAGATACGCAGTATTTT. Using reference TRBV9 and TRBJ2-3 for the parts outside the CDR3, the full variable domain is DSGVTQTPKHLITATGQRVTLRCSPRSGDLSVYWYQQSLDQGLQFLIQYYNGEERAKGNILERFSAQQFPDLHSELNLSSLELGDSALYFCASSVEGSSTDTQYFGPGTRLTVL.

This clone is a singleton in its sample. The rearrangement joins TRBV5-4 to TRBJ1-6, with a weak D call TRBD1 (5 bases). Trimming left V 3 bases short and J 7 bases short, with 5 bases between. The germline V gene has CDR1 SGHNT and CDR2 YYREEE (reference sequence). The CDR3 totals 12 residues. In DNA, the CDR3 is TGTGCCAGCAGCTGGGACAATTCACCCCTCCACTTT. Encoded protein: CASSWDNSPLHF.

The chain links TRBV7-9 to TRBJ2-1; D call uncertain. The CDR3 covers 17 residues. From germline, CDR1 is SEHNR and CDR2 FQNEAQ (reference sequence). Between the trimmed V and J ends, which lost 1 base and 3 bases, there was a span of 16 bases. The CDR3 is CASSLVVRQPFYNEQFF. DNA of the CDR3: TGTGCCAGCAGCTTAGTGGTAAGGCAGCCCTTCTACAATGAGCAGTTCTTC.

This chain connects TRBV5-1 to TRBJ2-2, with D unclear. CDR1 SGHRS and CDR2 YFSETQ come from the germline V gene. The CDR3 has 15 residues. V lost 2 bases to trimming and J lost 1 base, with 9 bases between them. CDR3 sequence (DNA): TGCGCCAGCAGCTTCAATGGAAGGAACACCGGGGAGCTGTTTTTT. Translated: CASSFNGRNTGELFF. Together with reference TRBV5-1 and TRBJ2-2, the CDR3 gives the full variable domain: KAGVTQTPRYLIKTRGQQVTLSCSPISGHRSVSWYQQTPGQGLQFLFEYFSETQRNKGNFPGRFSGRQFSNSRSEMNVSTLELGDSALYLCASSFNGRNTGELFFGEGSRLTVL.

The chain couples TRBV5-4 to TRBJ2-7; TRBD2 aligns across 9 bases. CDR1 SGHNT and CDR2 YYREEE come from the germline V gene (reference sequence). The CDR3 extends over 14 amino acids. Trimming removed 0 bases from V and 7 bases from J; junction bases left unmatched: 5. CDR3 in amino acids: CASSLVAGEQEQYF. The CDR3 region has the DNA TGTGCCAGCAGCTTGGTAGCGGGAGAACAGGAGCAGTACTTC.

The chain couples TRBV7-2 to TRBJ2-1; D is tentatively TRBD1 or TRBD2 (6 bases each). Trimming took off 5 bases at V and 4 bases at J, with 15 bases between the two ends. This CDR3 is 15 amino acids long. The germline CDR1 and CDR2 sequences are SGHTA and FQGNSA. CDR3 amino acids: CASSEGGTPYNEQFF. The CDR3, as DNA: TGTGCCAGCAGCGAAGGAGGGACACCATACAATGAGCAGTTCTTC.

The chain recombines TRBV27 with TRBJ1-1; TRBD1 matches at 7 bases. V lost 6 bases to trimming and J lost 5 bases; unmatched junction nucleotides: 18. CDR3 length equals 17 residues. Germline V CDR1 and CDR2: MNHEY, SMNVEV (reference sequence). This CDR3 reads CASSRPPGQTWWTEAFF. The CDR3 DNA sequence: TGTGCCAGCAGCCGACCTCCGGGACAGACGTGGTGGACTGAAGCTTTCTTT.

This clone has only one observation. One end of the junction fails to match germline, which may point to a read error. Here the CDR3 DNA reads TGCGCCAGCAGCGACCCGGGGGCCGAAGGGGCCTATGGCTACACCTTC. This translates into CASSDPGAEGAYGYTF. The V call is TRBV5-4, the J call TRBJ1-2; D might be TRBD1 (6 bases). The CDR3 has 16 amino acids. CDR1 and CDR2 (germline): SGHNT, YYREEE (reference sequence).

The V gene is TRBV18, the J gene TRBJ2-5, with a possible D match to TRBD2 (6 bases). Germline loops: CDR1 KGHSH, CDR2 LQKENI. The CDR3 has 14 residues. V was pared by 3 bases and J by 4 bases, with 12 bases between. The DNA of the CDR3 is TGTGCCAGCTCACCGGGGGGACGAGGAGAGACCCAGTACTTC. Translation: CASSPGGRGETQYF.

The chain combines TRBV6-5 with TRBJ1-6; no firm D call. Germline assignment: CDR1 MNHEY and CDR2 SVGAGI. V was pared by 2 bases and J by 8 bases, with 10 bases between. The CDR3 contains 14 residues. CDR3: CASSYGYADSPLHF. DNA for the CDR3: TGTGCCAGCAGTTACGGCTACGCAGATTCACCCCTCCACTTT.

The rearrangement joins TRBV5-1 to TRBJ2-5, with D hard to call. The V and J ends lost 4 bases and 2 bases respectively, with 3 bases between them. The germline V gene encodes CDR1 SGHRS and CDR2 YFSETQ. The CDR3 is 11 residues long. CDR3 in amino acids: CASSLQETQYF. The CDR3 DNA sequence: TGCGCCAGCAGCCTACAAGAGACCCAGTACTTC.

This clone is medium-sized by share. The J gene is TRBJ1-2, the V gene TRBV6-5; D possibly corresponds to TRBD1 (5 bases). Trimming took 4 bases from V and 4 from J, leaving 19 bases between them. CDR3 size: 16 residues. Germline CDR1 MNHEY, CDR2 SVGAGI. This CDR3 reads CASSSPGGNSPYGYTF. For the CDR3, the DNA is TGTGCCAGCAGTTCCCCCGGGGGGAACTCCCCCTATGGCTACACCTTC.

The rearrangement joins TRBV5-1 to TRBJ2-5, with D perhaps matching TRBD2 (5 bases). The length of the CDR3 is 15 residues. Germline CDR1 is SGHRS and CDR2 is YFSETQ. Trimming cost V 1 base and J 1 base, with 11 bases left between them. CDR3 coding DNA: TGCGCCAGCAGCTTGAGCGGAGAAAGCCAAGAGACCCAGTACTTC. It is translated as CASSLSGESQETQYF. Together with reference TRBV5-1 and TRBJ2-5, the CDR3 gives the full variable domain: KAGVTQTPRYLIKTRGQQVTLSCSPISGHRSVSWYQQTPGQGLQFLFEYFSETQRNKGNFPGRFSGRQFSNSRSEMNVSTLELGDSALYLCASSLSGESQETQYFGPGTRLLVL.

The DNA for the CDR3 is TGCAGCGCTGGGGACATAAACATTCAGTACTTC. Translating it yields CSAGDINIQYF. The genes are TRBV29-1 and TRBJ2-4; maybe TRBD1 (6 bases). The V gene's germline CDR1 is SQVTM and CDR2 ANQGSEA. The ends were cut back, 7 bases at V and 6 bases at J, with 10 bases in the middle. The CDR3 covers 11 residues.

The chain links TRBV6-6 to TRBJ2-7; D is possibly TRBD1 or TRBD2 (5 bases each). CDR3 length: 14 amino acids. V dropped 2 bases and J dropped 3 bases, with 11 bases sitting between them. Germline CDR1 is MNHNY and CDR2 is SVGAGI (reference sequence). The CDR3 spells CASSYMGEIYEQYF. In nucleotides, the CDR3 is TGTGCCAGCAGTTACATGGGGGAGATCTACGAGCAGTACTTC.

CDR3 amino acids: CASSRTYSSYNEQFF. The DNA for the CDR3 is TGTGCCAGCAGTCGGACCTATAGCTCCTACAATGAGCAGTTCTTC. The J gene is TRBJ2-1, the V gene TRBV6-6; D is ambiguous. CDR3 length: 15 residues. The germline V gene has CDR1 MNHNY and CDR2 SVGAGI (reference sequence). V dropped 5 bases and J dropped 0 bases, with 11 bases sitting between them.